Listed here are 4 T cell receptor beta chains from one sample, sequenced in a study of CXCR3-negative and CXCR3-positive naive CD8 T cells. Their target antigens are unknown. Study findings and constraints: CXCR3-positive naive cells carried more hydrophobic TRB CDR3s than CXCR3-negative ones.

TRB cDNA was prepared as libraries by UMI-labeled 5' RACE. Reprocessing the 5' RACE reads, TCRdb reports a single entry for every CDR3 protein and omits DNA. The sample includes about 150,000 distinct CDR3 sequences. Sequenced material: naive CXCR3+ CD8+ T cells from blood. As for subset: CD45RO-CCR7+CD27+CD95- naive CD8+ T cells expressing CXCR3 (TNR3+). These receptors were obtained from a human donor in good health. Some clones in this sample may be carry-over from other donors' samples.

The rearrangement uses TRBV12-3 or TRBV12-4 and TRBJ2-7; TCRdb names TRBD1, which stays unverified in the absence of DNA. The CDR3 is 14 amino acids. This CDR3 reads CASSRIGQGYEQYF.

This chain uses TRBV5-4 with TRBJ2-5; the D call of TRBD2 rests on TCRdb alone, since no DNA is present to check it. The CDR3 is made up of 15 amino acids. The germline V gene encodes CDR1 SGHNT and CDR2 YYREEE (reference sequence). This CDR3 is CASSRTSGRGETQYF.

Here the CDR3 reads CASSFDSRTSEQYF. J is TRBJ2-7 and V is TRBV7-9; lacking DNA, the TRBD2 call made by TCRdb goes unchecked. This CDR3 spans 14 amino acids. Germline V gene data show CDR1 as SEHNR and CDR2 as FQNEAQ (reference sequence).

The genes are TRBV20-1 and TRBJ2-1; TCRdb's assignment of TRBD2 cannot be checked, as there is no DNA. CDR1 is DFQATT and CDR2 is SNEGSKA in the germline V gene (reference sequence). The CDR3 loop spans 18 amino acids. The CDR3 region is CSAGKLAGDLTKQNEQFF.